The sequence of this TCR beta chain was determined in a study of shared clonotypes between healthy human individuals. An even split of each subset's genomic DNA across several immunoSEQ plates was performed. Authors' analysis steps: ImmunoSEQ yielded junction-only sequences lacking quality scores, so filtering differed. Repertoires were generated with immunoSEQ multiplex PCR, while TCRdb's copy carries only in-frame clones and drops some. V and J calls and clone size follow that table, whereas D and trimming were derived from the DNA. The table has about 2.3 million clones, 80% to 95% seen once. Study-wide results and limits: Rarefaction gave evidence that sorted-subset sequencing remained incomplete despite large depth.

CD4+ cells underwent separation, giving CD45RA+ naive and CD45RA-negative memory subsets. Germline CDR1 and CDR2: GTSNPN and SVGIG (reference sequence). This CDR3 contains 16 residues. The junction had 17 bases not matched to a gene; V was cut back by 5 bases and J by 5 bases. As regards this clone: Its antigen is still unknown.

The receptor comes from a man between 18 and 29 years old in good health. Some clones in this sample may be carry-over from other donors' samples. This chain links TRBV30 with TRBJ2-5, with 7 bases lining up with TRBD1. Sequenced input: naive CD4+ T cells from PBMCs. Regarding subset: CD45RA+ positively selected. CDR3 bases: TGTGCCTGGCAAGCCCTCCAGCAGGGGGTAGGGGAGACCCAGTACTTC. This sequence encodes CAWQALQQGVGETQYF.